Shown below are 28 T cell receptor beta chains from a single sample sequenced in a study of cytomegalovirus exposure and HLA in healthy donors. The PCR contained 60 Vbeta and 13 Jbeta primers. The protocol was immunoSEQ multiplex PCR, while the TCRdb copy is restricted to in-frame clones and leaves out a portion. The data show roughly 160,000 clones, roughly 80% seen once. Source material: PBMCs. The receptors here all came from a young man in good health and CMV-seropositive.

This clone has more than one count but fewer than ten. This chain joins TRBV27 and TRBJ2-7; 8 positions agree with TRBD1. The CDR3 loop spans 15 amino acids. CDR1 is MNHEY, CDR2 SMNVEV, per germline (reference sequence). J was trimmed by 1 base and V by 7 bases; bases with no gene match: 9. The CDR3 DNA is TGTGCCAGCATGATGGACAGGGAGAGATCCTACGAGCAGTACTTC. It is translated as CASMMDRERSYEQYF.

This clone was seen only once. The V gene is TRBV19, the J gene TRBJ2-5; TRBD1 aligns across 8 bases. V shed 1 base, J shed 5 bases, and the junction held 3 bases outside the gene matches. Per the germline V gene, CDR1 is LNHDA and CDR2 is SQIVND (reference sequence). The CDR3 spans 14 residues. As DNA, the CDR3 is TGTGCCAGTAGTATAGCGGACAGGGAGGAGACCCAGTACTTC. Translated, it gives CASSIADREETQYF. The whole variable domain, filled in from reference TRBV19 and TRBJ2-5, reads DGGITQSPKYLFRKEGQNVTLSCEQNLNHDAMYWYRQDPGQGLRLIYYSQIVNDFQKGDIAEGYSVSREKKESFPLTVTSAQKNPTAFYLCASSIADREETQYFGPGTRLLVL.

The chain has TRBV9 and TRBJ2-3, with 8 bases identical to TRBD2. The junction had 7 bases not matched to a gene; V was cut back by 6 bases and J by 4 bases. CDR1 SGDLS and CDR2 YYNGEE come from the germline V gene. The CDR3 totals 14 residues. The CDR3, as DNA: TGTGCCAGCACCACGGGGGGGAGGGCAGATACGCAGTATTTT. This sequence encodes CASTTGGRADTQYF. The entire variable domain, with the rest obtained from reference TRBV9 and TRBJ2-3, is as follows: DSGVTQTPKHLITATGQRVTLRCSPRSGDLSVYWYQQSLDQGLQFLIQYYNGEERAKGNILERFSAQQFPDLHSELNLSSLELGDSALYFCASTTGGRADTQYFGPGTRLTVL.

V is TRBV10-2 and J is TRBJ1-1; unclear D gene. V dropped 3 bases and J dropped 2 bases, with 10 bases sitting between them. The CDR3 loop spans 14 amino acids. Germline assignment: CDR1 WSHSY and CDR2 SAAADI. The CDR3 reads CASSDIIRNTEAFF. The DNA of the CDR3 is TGCGCCAGCAGTGATATAATCAGAAACACTGAAGCTTTCTTT.

The gene calls are TRBV9 and TRBJ1-6; D possibly corresponds to TRBD1 (5 bases). Germline CDR1 is SGDLS and CDR2 is YYNGEE. This CDR3 spans 15 amino acids. V lost 0 bases and J lost 7, with 11 bases in between. The CDR3 spells CASSVDPRENSPLHF. For the CDR3, the DNA is TGTGCCAGCAGCGTAGATCCCAGGGAAAATTCACCCCTCCACTTT.

There are a few counts of this clone. The chain joins TRBV5-1 to TRBJ2-7, with 7 nucleotides matching TRBD1. J gave up 3 bases and V 5 bases, and 8 bases lay outside the gene matches. Germline CDR1 and CDR2: SGHRS and YFSETQ. The CDR3 is 14 residues long. CDR3 coding DNA: TGCGCCAGCAGTCCGACGTGGGACAGCTACGAGCAGTACTTC. This gives the protein CASSPTWDSYEQYF.

This rearrangement joins TRBV30 to TRBJ1-5, with D possibly matching TRBD1 (5 bases). CDR3 length: 14 amino acids. Trimming removed 0 bases at V and 7 bases at J, with 13 bases between. Germline values: CDR1 GTSNPN, CDR2 SVGIG (reference sequence). In DNA, the CDR3 is TGTGCCTGGAGTGTGGGGGGAAGTGAACAGCCCCAGCATTTT. It translates to CAWSVGGSEQPQHF.

The CDR3 sequence: CASSSNQETQYF. CDR3 nucleotide sequence: TGCGCCAGCAGCTCCAACCAAGAGACCCAGTACTTC. This sequence joins TRBV5-1 and TRBJ2-5; no definite D call. The CDR3 has 12 residues. Germline V gene data show CDR1 as SGHRS and CDR2 as YFSETQ. V shed 3 bases and J shed 0 bases, with 3 bases lying between them.

This clone turned up a few times. The CDR3 coding sequence is TGCGCCAGCAGCTTGAACTCCAGGGGAGAGACCCAGTACTTC. Residues: CASSLNSRGETQYF. The chain combines TRBV5-1 with TRBJ2-5, with a tentative D call TRBD1 (6 bases). Germline lookup yields CDR1 SGHRS and CDR2 YFSETQ. With 1 base removed from V and 4 bases from J, the gap between germline ends came to 11 bases. The CDR3 has 14 residues.

A single count supports this clone. The J gene is TRBJ2-2, the V gene TRBV5-4, with 9 bases that match TRBD1. The germline gives CDR1 SGHNT, CDR2 YYREEE (reference sequence). There are 15 residues in the CDR3. V was pared by 4 bases and J by 3 bases, with 4 bases of the junction left unmatched. The CDR3 DNA is TGTGCCAGCAGCCCCGACAGGGGGTACACCGGGGAGCTGTTTTTT. As protein: CASSPDRGYTGELFF.

The J gene is TRBJ1-2, the V gene TRBV5-5; 9 nucleotides match TRBD1. The germline CDR1 and CDR2 sequences are SGHKS and YYEKEE (reference sequence). The CDR3 has 17 residues. The trim removed 3 bases at V and 3 bases at J, leaving 12 bases unmatched. The CDR3 protein is CASSSFGGTGWDYGYTF. CDR3 in DNA: TGTGCCAGCAGCTCTTTCGGAGGGACAGGGTGGGACTATGGCTACACCTTC.

The chain has TRBV12-1 and TRBJ2-1; TRBD2, the table's D call, was not compared with the DNA. TRBV12-1 is classified as a pseudogene. The CDR3 is made up of 19 amino acids. CDR3 region: CASSFALRRGYPSYNEQFF. In DNA form, the CDR3 reads TGTGCCAGCAGCTTTGCGCTGAGGCGGGGGTACCCCTCCTACAATGAGCAGTTCTTC.

Written as DNA, the CDR3 is TGTGCCAGCAGCATAAACCCGGGAGAGCAGTACTTC. It specifies CASSINPGEQYF. The V call is TRBV7-9, the J call TRBJ2-5; possibly TRBD2 for D (6 bases). The ends were cut back, 5 bases at V and 11 bases at J, with 15 bases in the middle. The CDR3 sequence is 12 residues long. CDR1 SEHNR and CDR2 FQNEAQ come from the germline V gene (reference sequence).

The V call is TRBV29-1, the J call TRBJ2-7; D possibly corresponds to TRBD2 (5 bases). V shed 4 bases and J shed 6 bases, with 13 bases lying between them. The CDR3 sequence is 12 residues long. Germline V gene sequence: CDR1 SQVTM, CDR2 ANQGSEA. CDR3 bases: TGCAGCGTTGTTACCCTCGGGGTCGAGCAGTACTTC. It specifies CSVVTLGVEQYF.

The chain recombines TRBV9 with TRBJ1-5, with TRBD1 matching 8 bases. The CDR3 is 17 residues long. Losses at the gene ends were 0 bases for V and 2 bases for J; bases not matched to a gene: 7. The V gene's germline CDR1 is SGDLS and CDR2 YYNGEE. Written as DNA, the CDR3 is TGTGCCAGCAGCGTAGAGGCAGGGGGCTCGGGCAATCAGCCCCAGCATTTT. Protein: CASSVEAGGSGNQPQHF. Using reference TRBV9 and TRBJ1-5 for the parts outside the CDR3, the full variable domain is DSGVTQTPKHLITATGQRVTLRCSPRSGDLSVYWYQQSLDQGLQFLIQYYNGEERAKGNILERFSAQQFPDLHSELNLSSLELGDSALYFCASSVEAGGSGNQPQHFGDGTRLSIL.

The V and J genes are TRBV30 and TRBJ1-1; D unclear. This CDR3 contains 15 residues. CDR1 is GTSNPN and CDR2 is SVGIG in the germline V gene (reference sequence). Trimming removed 4 bases at V and 3 bases at J, with 18 bases between. The chain's CDR3 is CAWTLFGGEHTEAFF. The CDR3 nucleotides read TGTGCCTGGACCCTTTTCGGCGGGGAGCACACTGAAGCTTTCTTT.

This chain links TRBV11-3 with TRBJ2-5; 8 bases are a match to TRBD1. This CDR3 is built from 14 residues. V was pared by 4 bases and J by 4 bases, with 5 bases of the junction left unmatched. Germline CDR1 reads SGHNT; CDR2 reads YENEEA. The CDR3 here is CASSSTGVGETQYF. The CDR3 DNA reads as TGTGCCAGCAGCTCGACAGGGGTTGGAGAGACCCAGTACTTC.

This chain links TRBV5-6 with TRBJ2-3; 9 positions match TRBD1. This CDR3 is 15 amino acids long. V was clipped by 4 bases and J by 1 base; unmatched bases: 4. In germline, CDR1 is SGHDT, CDR2 YYEEEE. CDR3 coding DNA: TGTGCCAGCAGCAACCGGGACAGGGGCACAGATACGCAGTATTTT. Protein sequence: CASSNRDRGTDTQYF. Full variable domain (remainder filled in from reference TRBV5-6 and TRBJ2-3): DAGVTQSPTHLIKTRGQQVTLRCSPKSGHDTVSWYQQALGQGPQFIFQYYEEEERQRGNFPDRFSGHQFPNYSSELNVNALLLGDSALYLCASSNRDRGTDTQYFGPGTRLTVL.

This chain uses TRBV27 with TRBJ2-1; 10 bases are shared with TRBD1. CDR1 MNHEY and CDR2 SMNVEV come from the germline V gene (reference sequence). The CDR3 is 16 amino acids. J lost 5 bases, V lost 3 bases, and 7 bases had no gene match. This CDR3 reads CASSFMGQGFNNEQFF. The DNA of the CDR3 is TGTGCCAGCAGTTTCATGGGACAGGGGTTCAACAATGAGCAGTTCTTC.

This clone was seen a few times. The genes are TRBV28 and TRBJ2-1, with D perhaps TRBD2 (5 bases). This CDR3 contains 16 residues. Trimming stripped 3 bases from V and 0 bases from J, with 12 bases between. The germline gives CDR1 MDHEN, CDR2 SYDVKM. As DNA, the CDR3 is TGTGCCAGCAGTTTGGCGGAGGCGAGCTCCTACAATGAGCAGTTCTTC. This codes for CASSLAEASSYNEQFF.

V is TRBV5-1 and J is TRBJ1-2; D possibly corresponds to TRBD1 (5 bases). This CDR3 spans 14 amino acids. Trimming pared 4 bases from V and 6 bases from J, leaving 16 bases between. CDR1 and CDR2 from the germline V gene are SGHRS and YFSETQ. Written as DNA, the CDR3 is TGCGCCAGCAGCGATCCGGTTGGGGGGGATGGCTACACCTTC. It codes for CASSDPVGGDGYTF.

The chain joins TRBV30 to TRBJ1-6; 10 bases are shared with TRBD1. The V segment lost 1 base and the J segment 9 bases; nucleotides outside the gene matches: 0. The CDR3 has 13 residues. Germline V lookup: CDR1 GTSNPN, CDR2 SVGIG (reference sequence). The CDR3 sequence: CAWSGTGGSPLHF. The CDR3 nucleotides read TGTGCCTGGAGTGGGACAGGGGGTTCACCCCTCCACTTT.

This clone was counted between two and nine times. J is TRBJ2-1 and V is TRBV7-9; 12 bases fit TRBD2. This CDR3 spans 14 amino acids. From germline, CDR1 is SEHNR and CDR2 FQNEAQ (reference sequence). Germline trimming cut 5 bases from V and 10 bases from J; bases unmatched to any gene: 6. CDR3 DNA sequence: TGTGCCAGCAGCACGACTAGCGGGGGCGGGGAGCAGTTCTTC. Encoded protein: CASSTTSGGGEQFF.

V gene TRBV11-2 combines with J gene TRBJ2-2, with 7 bases that match TRBD2. The CDR3 spans 16 residues. Germline CDR1 SGHAT, CDR2 FQNNGV. V gave up 2 bases and J gave up 2 bases; unmatched junction bases: 5. The CDR3 region has the DNA TGTGCCAGCAGCTTAAACAGCGGGGTAAACACCGGGGAGCTGTTTTTT. Its translation is CASSLNSGVNTGELFF.

This chain uses TRBV27 with TRBJ1-5; no reliable D call. The CDR3 contains 14 residues. The ends were cut back, 6 bases at V and 1 base at J, with 10 bases in the middle. The germline V gene has CDR1 MNHEY and CDR2 SMNVEV (reference sequence). This CDR3 is CASSRLGSNQPQHF. CDR3 DNA sequence: TGTGCCAGCAGCCGGCTGGGCAGCAATCAGCCCCAGCATTTT.

The rearrangement links TRBV5-1 to TRBJ1-2; 12 bases align to TRBD1. Per germline, CDR1 SGHRS and CDR2 YFSETQ. This CDR3 comprises 17 residues. The trim removed 0 bases at V and 5 bases at J, leaving 8 bases unmatched. The CDR3 loop is CASSLAGQGAQGYGYTF. The CDR3, as DNA: TGCGCCAGCAGCTTGGCGGGACAGGGGGCGCAGGGTTATGGCTACACCTTC.

J is TRBJ2-3 and V is TRBV2, with 8 bases fitting TRBD1. CDR1 is SNHLY and CDR2 is FYNNEI in the germline V gene. V shed 4 bases, J shed 0 bases, and the junction held 6 bases outside the gene matches. The CDR3 sequence is 16 residues long. This CDR3 is CASSGGQVDSTDTQYF. CDR3 DNA: TGTGCCAGCAGTGGGGGACAGGTGGATAGCACAGATACGCAGTATTTT. The entire variable domain, with the rest obtained from reference TRBV2 and TRBJ2-3, is as follows: EPEVTQTPSHQVTQMGQEVILRCVPISNHLYFYWYRQILGQKVEFLVSFYNNEISEKSEIFDDQFSVERPDGSNFTLKIRSTKLEDSAMYFCASSGGQVDSTDTQYFGPGTRLTVL.

The chain combines TRBV2 with TRBJ1-1, with D uncertain. In germline, CDR1 is SNHLY, CDR2 FYNNEI. V was cut by 2 bases and J by 7 bases, with 14 bases left in between. There are 14 residues in the CDR3. CDR3 in DNA: TGTGCCAGCAGTGAATGGGTAGGAGAGGGTGAAGCTTTCTTT. Its translation is CASSEWVGEGEAFF.